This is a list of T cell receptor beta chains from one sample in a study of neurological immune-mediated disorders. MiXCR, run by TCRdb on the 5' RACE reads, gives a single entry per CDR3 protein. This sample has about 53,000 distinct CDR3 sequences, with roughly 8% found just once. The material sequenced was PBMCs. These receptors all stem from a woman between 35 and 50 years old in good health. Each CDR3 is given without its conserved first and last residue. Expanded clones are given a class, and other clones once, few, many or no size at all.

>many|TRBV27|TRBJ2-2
ASSFEAWGPNTGELF
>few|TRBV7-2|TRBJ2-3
ASSSLWGDTQY
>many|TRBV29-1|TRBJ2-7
SAQEAYEQY
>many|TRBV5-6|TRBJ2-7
ASSLLAGGRGQY
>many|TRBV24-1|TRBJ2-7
ATSDPDRAYEQY
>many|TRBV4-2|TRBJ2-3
ASSPWTSPLSTDTQY
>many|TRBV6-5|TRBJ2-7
ASSGPYEQY
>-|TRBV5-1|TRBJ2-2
ASSSGTGGIGNTGELF
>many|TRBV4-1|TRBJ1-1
ASSQARGAEAF
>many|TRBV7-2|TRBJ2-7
ASSRTSYEQY
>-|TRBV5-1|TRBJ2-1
ASSLAATSSYNEQF
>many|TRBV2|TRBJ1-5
ASSEALRGQPQH
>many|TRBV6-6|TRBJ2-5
ASREGWETQY
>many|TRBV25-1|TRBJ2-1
ASRTRTGPYNEQF
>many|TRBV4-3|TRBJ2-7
ASSQGTSGTTSYEQY
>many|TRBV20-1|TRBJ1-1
SYGRGYTEAF
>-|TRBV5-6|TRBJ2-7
ASSFGPGGRYEQY
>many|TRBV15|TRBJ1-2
ATSSHGGYYGYT
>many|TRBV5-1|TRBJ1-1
ASSLESSRMNTEAF
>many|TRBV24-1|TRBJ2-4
ATSDPGETVGNIQY
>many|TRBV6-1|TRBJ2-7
ASSEAGSLEQY
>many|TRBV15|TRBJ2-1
ATSPGSESYNEQF
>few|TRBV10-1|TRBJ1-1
ASSEDSWNTEAF
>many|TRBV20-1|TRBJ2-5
SARDPHVETQY
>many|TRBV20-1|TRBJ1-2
SAPNQRTGPNYGYT
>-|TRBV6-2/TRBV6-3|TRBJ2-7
ASSYGKVFDEQY
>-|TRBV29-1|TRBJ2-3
SGVFGGSTDTQY
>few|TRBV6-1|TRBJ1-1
ASSARVGATEAF
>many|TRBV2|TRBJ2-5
ASTFVPETQY
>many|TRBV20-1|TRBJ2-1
SAAEGLGGEQF
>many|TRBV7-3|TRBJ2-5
ASSVNPGLAVY
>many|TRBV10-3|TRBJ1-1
AISGPGQGNTEAF